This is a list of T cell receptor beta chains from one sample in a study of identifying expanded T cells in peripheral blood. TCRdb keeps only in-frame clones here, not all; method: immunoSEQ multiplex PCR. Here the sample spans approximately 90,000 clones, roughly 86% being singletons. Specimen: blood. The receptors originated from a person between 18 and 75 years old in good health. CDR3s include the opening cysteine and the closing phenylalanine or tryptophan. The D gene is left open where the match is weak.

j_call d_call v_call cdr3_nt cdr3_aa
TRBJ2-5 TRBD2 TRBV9 TGTGCCAGCAGCGTAGTACCTAGCGGAGGGGAGACCCAGTACTTC CASSVVPSGGETQYF
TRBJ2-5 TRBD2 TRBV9 TGTGCCAGCAGCGTAGTACCGGGGGGGCTAGTGACCCAGTACTTC CASSVVPGGLVTQYF
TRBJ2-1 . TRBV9 TGTGCCAGCAGCGCTGGGGGTTCTAGCTCCTACAATGAGCAGTTCTTC CASSAGGSSSYNEQFF
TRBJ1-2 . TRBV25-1 TGTGCCAGCAGTGAATTTGGAGGGGGTTTAGGCTACACCTTC CASSEFGGGLGYTF
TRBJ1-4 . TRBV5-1 TGCGCCAGCAGCTTAGTTTGGGGAGGTAATGAAAAACTGTTTTTT CASSLVWGGNEKLFF
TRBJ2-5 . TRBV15 TGTGCCACCAGCAGAGAAACAAGGGGGACCCAGTACTTC CATSRETRGTQYF
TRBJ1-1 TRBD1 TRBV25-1 TGTGCCAGCAGTGAGAGACAGGGCTTGAACACTGAAGCTTTCTTT CASSERQGLNTEAFF
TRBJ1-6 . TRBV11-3 TGTGCCAGCAGCTCTCGGGACGGGGTCTATAATTCACCCCTCCACTTT CASSSRDGVYNSPLHF
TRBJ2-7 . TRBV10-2 TGCGCCAGCAGTGAGTCGGTTAGCACCCCCGGGTCCTACGAGCAGTACTTC CASSESVSTPGSYEQYF
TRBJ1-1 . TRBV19 TGTGCCAGTGCAGGGCAGAGCCCGAACACTGAAGCTTTCTTT CASAGQSPNTEAFF
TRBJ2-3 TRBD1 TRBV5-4 TGTGCCAGCAGTCGGACAGGGGTTCTCTCAGATACGCAGTATTTT CASSRTGVLSDTQYF
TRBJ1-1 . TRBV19 TGTGCCAGTAGTATCGGAATCATGAACACTGAAGCTTTCTTT CASSIGIMNTEAFF
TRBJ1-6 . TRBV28 TGTGCCAGCAGTGACAGCAATTCACCCCTCCACTTT CASSDSNSPLHF
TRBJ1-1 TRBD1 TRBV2 TGTGCCAGCAGATTGGACAGGGGTCGGAACACTGAAGCTTTCTTT CASRLDRGRNTEAFF
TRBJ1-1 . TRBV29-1 TGCAGCGTTGGAGGGTTATACACTGAAGCTTTCTTT CSVGGLYTEAFF
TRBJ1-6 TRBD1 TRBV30 TGTGCCTGGAGTGTACCGGGACAGTCTTCACCCCTCCACTTT CAWSVPGQSSPLHF
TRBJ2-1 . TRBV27 TGTGCCAGCAGTTTATTCACAGGGAACCATGAGCAGTTCTTC CASSLFTGNHEQFF
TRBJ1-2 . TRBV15 TGTGCCACCAGCAGAGATCCCCGGGAGAGGGGTGGCTACACCTTC CATSRDPRERGGYTF
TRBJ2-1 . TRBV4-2 TGTGCCAGCAGCTACAGAGGGGGGGACGCCAACAATGAGCAGTTCTTC CASSYRGGDANNEQFF
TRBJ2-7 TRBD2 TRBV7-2 TGTGCCAGCAGCTTAGCGCGTCAGCGGGGCGCCTACGAGCAGTACTTC CASSLARQRGAYEQYF
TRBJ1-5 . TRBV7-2 TGTGCCAGCAGCTTAGCGAATCAGCCCCAGCATTTT CASSLANQPQHF
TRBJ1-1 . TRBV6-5 TGTGCCAGCAGTTCACAAGCGAACACTGAAGCTTTCTTT CASSSQANTEAFF
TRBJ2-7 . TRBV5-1 TGCGCCAGCAGCTTTCAGCAGGGGACCAACGAGCAGTACTTC CASSFQQGTNEQYF